Listed here is a single T cell receptor (beta chain). The antigen is undetermined. These data originate in a study of T cells in Graves' hyperthyroidism and ophthalmopathy. Notes on the study in general: Blood held most thyroid clonotypes expanded above 0.001 frequency.

Using RNA transcripts as the source, TCR beta CDR3 regions were amplified. The TCR CDR3 was amplified in a first-round RT-PCR using the HTBI primer set. MiXCR, applied by TCRdb to the multiplex PCR reads, yields one record per CDR3 protein. The table shows about 600,000 distinct CDR3 sequences, with around 15% occurring only once. This CDR3 region has 10 residues. Germline CDR1 SQVTM, CDR2 ANQGSEA. Trimming left V 6 bases short and J 8 bases short, with 10 bases between. Input material: blood. The sequence was collected from a woman aged 40 to 50 with Graves' ophthalmopathy. This rearrangement joins TRBV29-1 to TRBJ1-1; D may be TRBD1 (5 bases). The CDR3 loop is CSVGHREAFF. The DNA for the CDR3 is TGCAGCGTAGGACACAGGGAAGCTTTCTTT.